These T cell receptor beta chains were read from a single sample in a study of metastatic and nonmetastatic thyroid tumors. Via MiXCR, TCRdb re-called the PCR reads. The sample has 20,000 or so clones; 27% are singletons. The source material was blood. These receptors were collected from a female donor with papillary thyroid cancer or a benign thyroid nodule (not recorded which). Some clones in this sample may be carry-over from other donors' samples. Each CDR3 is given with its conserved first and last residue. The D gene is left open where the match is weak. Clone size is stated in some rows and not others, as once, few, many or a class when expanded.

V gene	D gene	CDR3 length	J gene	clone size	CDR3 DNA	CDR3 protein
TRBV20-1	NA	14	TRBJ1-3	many	TGCAGTGCTAGAGTGGGGGGGAGTGGAAACACCATATATTTT	CSARVGGSGNTIYF
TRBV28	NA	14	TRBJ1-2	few	TGTGCCAGCAGTCCCTCCGGGTTTCACTATGGCTACACCTTC	CASSPSGFHYGYTF
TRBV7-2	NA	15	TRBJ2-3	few	TGTGCCAGCAGCTTAGCGGGAGTTCGTACAGATACGCAGTATTTT	CASSLAGVRTDTQYF
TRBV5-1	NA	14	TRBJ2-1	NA	TGCGCCAGCAGCCCCCATGGCAGCAACAATGAGCAGTTCTTC	CASSPHGSNNEQFF
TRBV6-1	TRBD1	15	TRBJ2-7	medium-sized	TGTGCCAGCAGAAGGGACAGGGACCGCTCCTACGAGCAGTACTTC	CASRRDRDRSYEQYF
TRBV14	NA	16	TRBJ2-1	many	TGTGCCAGCAGCCAAATGGAGGGAATGGGGTCCTATGAGCAGTTCTTC	CASSQMEGMGSYEQFF
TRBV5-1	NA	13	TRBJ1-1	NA	TGCGCCAGTAGCTTAGCCTTAAACACTGAAGCTTTCTTT	CASSLALNTEAFF
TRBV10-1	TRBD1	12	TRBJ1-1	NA	TGCGCCAGCAGCGCCACAGGGGGTGAAGCTTTCTTT	CASSATGGEAFF
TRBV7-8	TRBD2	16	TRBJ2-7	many	TGTGCCAGCAGCCCTCGGACTAGCGGAGGTATCTACGAGCAGTACTTC	CASSPRTSGGIYEQYF
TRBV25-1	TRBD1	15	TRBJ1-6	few	TGTGCCAGCAGTGAATTCGGGACAGGGGGTTCACCCCTCCACTTT	CASSEFGTGGSPLHF
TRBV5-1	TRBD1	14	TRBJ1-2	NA	TGCGCCAGCAGCGTGGGACAGTTCGCCTATGGCTACACCTTC	CASSVGQFAYGYTF
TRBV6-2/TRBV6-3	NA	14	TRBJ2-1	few	TGTGCCAGCAGTTACCTTGGGGGGTTGGTTGAGCAGTTCTTC	CASSYLGGLVEQFF
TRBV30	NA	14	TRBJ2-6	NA	TGTGCCTGGATCACAGGTTCGGGGGCCAACGTCCTGACTTTC	CAWITGSGANVLTF
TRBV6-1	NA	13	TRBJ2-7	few	TGTGCCAGCAGTGATCGAGACAGCTACGAGCAGTACTTC	CASSDRDSYEQYF
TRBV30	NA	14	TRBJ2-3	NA	TGTGCCTGGGAAGACTGGGTTGGTACAGATACGCAGTATTTT	CAWEDWVGTDTQYF
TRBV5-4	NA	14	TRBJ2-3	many	TGTGCCAGCAGCTTGGCCCCCTCGCGGGATACGCAGTATTTT	CASSLAPSRDTQYF
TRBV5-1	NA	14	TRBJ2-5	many	TGCGCCAGCAGCTTGGCAGGTAGCAAAGAGACCCAGTACTTC	CASSLAGSKETQYF
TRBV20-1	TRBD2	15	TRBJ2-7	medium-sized	TGCAGTGCTAACGGACTAGCGGGACGCTCCTACGAGCAGTACTTC	CSANGLAGRSYEQYF
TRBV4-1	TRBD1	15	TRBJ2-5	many	TGCGCCAGCAGCCAAGCCCCGGACAGGGGAGAGACCCAGTACTTC	CASSQAPDRGETQYF
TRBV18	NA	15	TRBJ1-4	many	TGTGCCAGCTCACCAGTTAACAGGATTAATGAAAAACTGTTTTTT	CASSPVNRINEKLFF
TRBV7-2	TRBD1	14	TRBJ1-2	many	TGTGCCAGCAGCTTAGCGACAGGGGGCGGGGGCTACACCTTC	CASSLATGGGGYTF
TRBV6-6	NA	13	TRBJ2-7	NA	TGTGCCAGCAGTTACTCCTCAGAACGCGAGCAGTACTTC	CASSYSSEREQYF
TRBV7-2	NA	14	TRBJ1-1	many	TGTGCCAGCAGCTTAGATAGGTCGAACACTGAAGCTTTCTTT	CASSLDRSNTEAFF
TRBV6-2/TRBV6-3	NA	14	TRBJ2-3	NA	TGTGCCAGCAGTTACTCCCAGAGCACAGATACGCAGTATTTT	CASSYSQSTDTQYF
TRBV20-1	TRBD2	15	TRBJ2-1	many	TGCAGTGCTAGAGAGGCGGGAGAGGCCTACAATGAGCAGTTCTTC	CSAREAGEAYNEQFF
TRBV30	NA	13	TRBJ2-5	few	TGTGCTTGGTCCCCGGCCCCTCAAGAGACCCAGTACTTC	CAWSPAPQETQYF
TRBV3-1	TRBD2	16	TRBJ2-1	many	TGTGCCAGCAGCCACTTAGCGGGAGTGGGTTACAATGAGCAGTTCTTC	CASSHLAGVGYNEQFF
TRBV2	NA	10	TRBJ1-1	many	TGTGCCAGCAGCAACACTGAAGCTTTCTTT	CASSNTEAFF